The entry that follows covers one TCR beta chain sequence. Its antigen is not identified. These data come from a study of identical twins. General study results and limits: Low generation probability was overrepresented in out-of-frame alpha sequences shared by twins.

Each donor (without exception) was a healthy Caucasian. The V end was cut by 5 bases, the J end by 2 bases, with 10 bases between. Germline lookup yields CDR1 MDHEN and CDR2 SYDVKM. This CDR3 comprises 15 residues. TCRdb fed the 5' RACE reads into MiXCR, producing one record per CDR3 protein. The table shows about 460,000 distinct CDR3 sequences, with 14% occurring only once. Separately, the same data were catalogued under a study of yellow fever vaccine responses in identical twins.

V usage is TRBV28 and J usage is TRBJ2-6, with a weak D call TRBD1 (6 bases). The TCR comes from a woman aged 18-29 years in good health. Sequenced material: CD4+ T cells sorted from blood. The CDR3 nucleotides are TGTGCCAGCAGTACCCCAGGGGCTGGGGCCAACGTCCTGACTTTC. It specifies CASSTPGAGANVLTF.